These 12 T cell receptor beta chains were all obtained from the same sample, sequenced in a study of cytomegalovirus exposure and HLA in healthy donors. PCR primers comprised 60 Vbeta and 13 Jbeta primers. The data were produced by immunoSEQ multiplex PCR, yet TCRdb's version contains in-frame clones alone and is incomplete. The sample has 100,000 to 150,000 clones, more than 60% seen once. Sequencing was done on a sample of PBMCs. The source is a man under 40 in good health and CMV-seronegative.

This clone was seen just once. Here the CDR3 reads CSVGRGDSNQPQHF. CDR3 DNA: TGCAGCGTTGGGCGGGGGGACAGCAATCAGCCCCAGCATTTT. The V and J genes are TRBV29-1 and TRBJ1-5; TRBD1 might be the D (5 bases). The germline V gene has CDR1 SQVTM and CDR2 ANQGSEA. The CDR3 extends over 14 amino acids. V lost 4 bases to trimming and J lost 1 base, with 11 bases between them. The whole variable domain, filled in from reference TRBV29-1 and TRBJ1-5, reads SAVISQKPSRDICQRGTSLTIQCQVDSQVTMMFWYRQQPGQSLTLIATANQGSEATYESGFVIDKFPISRPNLTFSTLTVSNMSPEDSSIYLCSVGRGDSNQPQHFGDGTRLSIL.

The V call is TRBV7-9, the J call TRBJ2-3, with D perhaps matching TRBD2 (5 bases). CDR3 length: 14 residues. Germline V gene sequence: CDR1 SEHNR, CDR2 FQNEAQ (reference sequence). Trimming removed 4 bases at V and 3 bases at J, with 11 bases between. The CDR3 reads CASSSGLRTDTQYF. In DNA, the CDR3 is TGTGCCAGCAGCTCAGGACTGAGAACAGATACGCAGTATTTT.

This sequence joins TRBV9 and TRBJ2-7, with 8 bases that match TRBD1. Germline V gene sequence: CDR1 SGDLS, CDR2 YYNGEE. This CDR3 contains 15 residues. V was clipped by 3 bases and J by 6 bases; unmatched bases: 11. The CDR3 is CASSARQGALTEQYF. CDR3 DNA: TGTGCCAGCAGCGCCAGGCAGGGGGCCCTCACCGAGCAGTACTTC.

The count of this clone is one. The rearrangement uses TRBV4-2 and TRBJ1-1; D call uncertain. The germline gives CDR1 LGHNA, CDR2 YNFKEQ. Deletions cut 0 bases from V and 8 bases from J, with 16 bases between. This CDR3 region has 15 residues. CDR3 DNA sequence: TGTGCCAGCAGCCAAGATCCAAGTTCGAGGCTGGAAGCTTTCTTT. This gives the protein CASSQDPSSRLEAFF.

V and J are TRBV11-2 and TRBJ1-2; no definite D call. V dropped 0 bases and J dropped 3 bases, with 8 bases sitting between them. The CDR3 has 14 residues. Germline lookup yields CDR1 SGHAT and CDR2 FQNNGV. DNA of the CDR3: TGTGCCAGCAGCTTAGAGCCGGGATACTATGGCTACACCTTC. This gives the protein CASSLEPGYYGYTF. The full variable domain, its missing parts supplied by reference TRBV11-2 and TRBJ1-2, is EAGVAQSPRYKIIEKRQSVAFWCNPISGHATLYWYQQILGQGPKLLIQFQNNGVVDDSQLPKDRFSAERLKGVDSTLKIQPAKLEDSAVYLCASSLEPGYYGYTFGSGTRLTVV.

The chain combines TRBV2 with TRBJ2-2, with TRBD1 matching over 11 bases. CDR1 is SNHLY, CDR2 FYNNEI, per germline. The CDR3 totals 15 residues. Trimming cost V 8 bases and J 5 bases; bases outside gene matches: 7. CDR3 sequence reads: CASRGTGGWTGELFF. In DNA form, the CDR3 reads TGTGCCAGCCGGGGGACAGGGGGGTGGACCGGGGAGCTGTTTTTT.

The V call is TRBV6-1, the J call TRBJ2-1; a possible D gene is TRBD2 (5 bases). CDR3 size: 10 residues. Germline lookup yields CDR1 MNHNS and CDR2 SASEGT. V lost 7 bases and J 8 bases, leaving 6 bases between the germline ends. The DNA for the CDR3 is TGTGCCAGCATTAGCGATGAGCAGTTCTTC. Its protein product is CASISDEQFF.

V gene TRBV5-8 combines with J gene TRBJ1-2, with 11 nucleotides matching TRBD1. With V trimmed by 4 bases and J by 3 bases, 5 bases remained unmatched. The CDR3 length is 15 residues. Germline V gene data show CDR1 as SGHTS and CDR2 as YDEGEE. The CDR3 coding sequence is TGTGCCAGCAGCGGGACAGGGGGAGGGCACTATGGCTACACCTTC. This translates into CASSGTGGGHYGYTF.

The rearrangement links TRBV5-1 to TRBJ2-7; 9 nucleotides match TRBD1. This CDR3 is built from 15 residues. CDR1 SGHRS and CDR2 YFSETQ come from the germline V gene. The V and J ends lost 2 bases and 5 bases, in that order; junction bases with no gene match: 8. The CDR3 DNA reads TGCGCCAGCAGCTTCGGGGACAGGGATTTCGACGAGCAGTACTTC. Protein sequence: CASSFGDRDFDEQYF.

The rearrangement joins TRBV10-3 to TRBJ1-1; 9 bases are shared with TRBD1. The J segment lost 6 bases and the V segment lost 5 bases, leaving 7 bases of the junction unmatched. Per the germline V gene, CDR1 is ENHRY and CDR2 is SYGVKD. This CDR3 contains 14 residues. The CDR3 here is CAISMGQGFSEAFF. The CDR3 DNA reads as TGTGCCATCAGTATGGGACAGGGTTTCTCTGAAGCTTTCTTT.

This clone has only one observation. The V gene is TRBV7-9, the J gene TRBJ1-2, with 9 bases matching TRBD1. In germline, CDR1 is SEHNR, CDR2 FQNEAQ (reference sequence). The CDR3 loop spans 13 amino acids. V was pared by 6 bases and J by 8 bases, with 7 bases of the junction left unmatched. In nucleotides, the CDR3 is TGTGCCAGCAGTTGGACAGGGGATAGGGGCTACACCTTC. This encodes CASSWTGDRGYTF.

Only one count was recorded for this clone. V and J are TRBV28 and TRBJ1-5; maybe TRBD1 (5 bases). The CDR3 extends over 13 amino acids. Germline V gene data show CDR1 as MDHEN and CDR2 as SYDVKM. Trimming pared 1 base from V and 5 bases from J, leaving 6 bases between. This CDR3 is CASSLLGDQPQHF. CDR3 DNA sequence: TGTGCCAGCAGTTTATTAGGGGATCAGCCCCAGCATTTT. The variable domain in full, with the rest retrieved from reference TRBV28 and TRBJ1-5, is DVKVTQSSRYLVKRTGEKVFLECVQDMDHENMFWYRQDPGLGLRLIYFSYDVKMKEKGDIPEGYSVSREKKERFSLILESASTNQTSMYLCASSLLGDQPQHFGDGTRLSIL.